This is a list of T cell receptor beta chains from one sample in a study of a mutant IDH1 vaccine in newly diagnosed glioma. Assay: immunoSEQ multiplex PCR; the TCRdb copy retains only in-frame clones and omits some. Of 50,000 or so clones listed, around 90% are singletons. The antigens of these receptors remain unknown. The specimen comprised PBMCs, sampled from a glioma patient whose treatment included an IDH1 peptide vaccine. These receptors all come from a man between 50 and 59 years old with glioma. Each CDR3 is given without its conserved first and last residue. Size is omitted from some rows. Given values are once, few, many or a class for expanded clones.

clone_size j_call v_call cdr3_aa
. TRBJ1-2 TRBV19 ASSSGVYT
. TRBJ2-2 TRBV5-1 ASSLGQGEAGELF
. . TRBV6-5 ASSSGTGYYEQY
. TRBJ2-7 TRBV6-5 ASSYYSGGASYEQY
few TRBJ2-1 TRBV5-1 ASSFTGLAGVYNEQF
once TRBJ1-6 TRBV2 ASSVEGSSYNSPLH
. TRBJ2-5 TRBV2 ASSFGLTGETQY
. TRBJ1-2 TRBV7-9 ASSRDINYGYT
. TRBJ1-1 TRBV2 ASSEVGGGGAF
. TRBJ1-5 TRBV19 ASSIGGRGLSFQPQH
. TRBJ1-6 TRBV27 ASSSWSPRQGSNSPLH
. TRBJ2-3 TRBV7-9 ASSLIRSGGAFSTDTQY
. TRBJ2-4 TRBV5-1 ASSLLKGGRVAKNIQY
. TRBJ2-7 TRBV29-1 SVEQGQSYEQY
once TRBJ2-1 TRBV7-9 ASSFIRGTSYNEQF
once TRBJ2-1 TRBV27 ASSLSQGAGNEQF
. TRBJ1-2 TRBV18 ASSPQGDYGYT
. TRBJ2-7 TRBV6-1 ASSARVREQY
. TRBJ2-3 TRBV5-4 ASSLHGGSTDTQY
. TRBJ1-1 TRBV28 ATIQGMNTEAF
. TRBJ2-7 TRBV6-5 ASSYLGVGSYEQY
. TRBJ2-7 TRBV6-6 ASSPRTSGSYEQY
. TRBJ1-2 TRBV6-5 ASSQRGQNYGYT